One and the same sample provided the 29 T cell receptor beta chains below, sequenced in a study of neurological immune-mediated disorders. One entry per CDR3 protein, called by TCRdb with MiXCR from the 5' RACE reads. The sample shows about 120,000 distinct CDR3 sequences, around 3% of them seen only once. Material for sequencing was PBMCs. These receptors all come from a woman aged 30 to 39 with multiple sclerosis.

The table lists this clonotype with many counts. The rearrangement links TRBV4-2 to TRBJ2-2, with D perhaps matching TRBD1 (6 bases). This CDR3 comprises 14 residues. CDR1 and CDR2 from the germline V gene are LGHNA and YNFKEQ. Trimming shortened V by 3 bases and J by 4 bases, and 9 bases separated the two germline ends. The CDR3 spells CASSQGQLTGELFF. The CDR3 bases are TGTGCCAGCAGCCAGGGACAACTCACCGGGGAGCTGTTTTTT.

In its sample, this clonotype was seen many times. V usage is TRBV5-1 and J usage is TRBJ1-1; D gene ambiguous. The CDR3 has 12 amino acids. The germline V gene encodes CDR1 SGHRS and CDR2 YFSETQ. The V end lost 0 bases, the J end lost 7 bases, and 7 bases lay between the germline ends. The CDR3, as DNA: TGCGCCAGCAGCTTGGAAGTGGGTGAAGCTTTCTTT. Its translation is CASSLEVGEAFF. The full variable domain, rest sourced from reference TRBV5-1 and TRBJ1-1, is KAGVTQTPRYLIKTRGQQVTLSCSPISGHRSVSWYQQTPGQGLQFLFEYFSETQRNKGNFPGRFSGRQFSNSRSEMNVSTLELGDSALYLCASSLEVGEAFFGQGTRLTVV.

This clonotype was seen many times. The chain couples TRBV4-1 to TRBJ1-1, with no clear D. CDR1 and CDR2 (germline): MGHRA, YSYEKL. Trimming removed 1 base from V and 4 bases from J, with 10 bases in between. This CDR3 comprises 14 residues. The CDR3 region has the DNA TGCGCCAGCAGCCAAGCCCCCGAGTTCACTGAAGCTTTCTTT. Residues: CASSQAPEFTEAFF.

The table lists this clonotype with a few counts. The rearrangement uses TRBV4-1 and TRBJ1-5; D is unclear. Germline lookup yields CDR1 MGHRA and CDR2 YSYEKL. With 0 bases removed from V and 3 bases from J, the gap between germline ends came to 6 bases. This CDR3 spans 14 amino acids. CDR3 nucleotides: TGCGCCAGCAGCCAAGACAGCGCCAATCAGCCCCAGCATTTT. As protein: CASSQDSANQPQHF.

Ten or more counts support this clonotype. V gene TRBV20-1 combines with J gene TRBJ2-3; 11 bases map to TRBD1. Per the germline V gene, CDR1 is DFQATT and CDR2 is SNEGSKA (reference sequence). J gave up 5 bases and V 5 bases, and 3 bases lay outside the gene matches. The CDR3 is 13 amino acids. The CDR3 loop reads CSAGQGARDTQYF. The CDR3 nucleotides read TGCAGTGCTGGACAGGGGGCCCGAGATACGCAGTATTTT.

This clonotype was counted ten times or more. This rearrangement joins TRBV7-9 to TRBJ1-1, with a tentative D call TRBD1 (5 bases). The CDR3 length is 15 residues. Trimming shortened V by 4 bases and J by 7 bases, and 19 bases separated the two germline ends. Per the germline V gene, CDR1 is SEHNR and CDR2 is FQNEAQ (reference sequence). The CDR3 nucleotides read TGTGCCAGCAGCTCATCCGGGACCTTACTGAGTGAAGCTTTCTTT. Translation gives CASSSSGTLLSEAFF.

This clonotype was seen many times. The chain is built from TRBV20-1 and TRBJ2-7; D not certain. This CDR3 has 15 residues. Germline CDR1 and CDR2: DFQATT and SNEGSKA (reference sequence). With 3 bases removed from V and 2 bases from J, the gap between germline ends came to 17 bases. The CDR3 DNA reads as TGCAGTGCTAGGGCCTTAGACTTCCCCCCCTACGAGCAGTACTTC. Amino acids: CSARALDFPPYEQYF.

This clonotype was counted many times. V is TRBV5-6 and J is TRBJ1-5; D is unclear. Trimming pared 1 base from V and 0 bases from J, leaving 11 bases between. The CDR3 sequence is 16 residues long. Looked up from germline, CDR1 is SGHDT and CDR2 is YYEEEE. This CDR3 is CASSLPAIYSNQPQHF. In nucleotides, the CDR3 is TGTGCCAGCAGCTTGCCAGCGATCTATAGCAATCAGCCCCAGCATTTT.

Only a few counts were recorded for this clonotype. The genes are TRBV6-5 and TRBJ1-5; no firm D call. V was trimmed by 7 bases and J by 5 bases, leaving 6 bases between them. The CDR3 extends over 11 amino acids. Per the germline V gene, CDR1 is MNHEY and CDR2 is SVGAGI. DNA for the CDR3: TGTGCCAGCAACCCTTATCAGCCCCAGCATTTT. This sequence encodes CASNPYQPQHF.

This clonotype was seen more than once but under ten times. A much larger clone lies a single base off, so this may be a read error. The V gene is TRBV20-1, the J gene TRBJ1-4; D is ambiguous. Germline-derived CDR1 and CDR2 are DFQATT and SNEGSKA (reference sequence). V lost 7 bases and J lost 5, with 17 bases in between. The CDR3 contains 14 residues. CDR3 amino acids: CSVSSEGWNEKLFF. For the CDR3, the DNA is TGCAGTGTTAGTTCGGAGGGATGGAATGAAAAACTGTTTTTT.

This clonotype was recorded at least ten times. This sequence joins TRBV20-1 and TRBJ1-3; tentatively, D is TRBD1 (5 bases). The CDR3 sequence is 17 residues long. Germline V gene data show CDR1 as DFQATT and CDR2 as SNEGSKA (reference sequence). V was shortened by 6 bases and J by 0 bases, with 21 bases between the two germline ends. The CDR3 loop reads CSAKNWDPWSSGNTIYF. CDR3 DNA: TGCAGTGCGAAGAATTGGGACCCTTGGAGCTCTGGAAACACCATATATTTT.

Ten or more counts support this clonotype. The chain links TRBV7-8 to TRBJ1-5; the match to TRBD1 covers 11 bases. From germline, CDR1 is SGHVS and CDR2 FQNEAQ. V lost 1 base and J lost 5; bases outside the gene matches: 4. The CDR3 contains 16 residues. CDR3 nucleotide sequence: TGTGCCAGCAGCTTAGGGGACAGGGGGGGGGATCAGCCCCAGCATTTT. It specifies CASSLGDRGGDQPQHF.

This clonotype has at least ten counts. The CDR3 sequence: CSVVGTGATGGYTF. DNA of the CDR3: TGCAGCGTTGTAGGGACAGGGGCTACGGGTGGCTACACCTTC. This rearrangement joins TRBV29-1 to TRBJ1-2; 10 positions match TRBD1. V shed 4 bases and J 7 bases; nucleotides not matched to a gene: 9. Looked up from germline, CDR1 is SQVTM and CDR2 is ANQGSEA. The CDR3 covers 14 residues. Looking up the rest from reference TRBV29-1 and TRBJ1-2 gives the full variable domain: SAVISQKPSRDICQRGTSLTIQCQVDSQVTMMFWYRQQPGQSLTLIATANQGSEATYESGFVIDKFPISRPNLTFSTLTVSNMSPEDSSIYLCSVVGTGATGGYTFGSGTRLTVV.

Many counts were recorded for this clonotype. The rearrangement uses TRBV14 and TRBJ1-1; D remains ambiguous. Germline CDR1 and CDR2: SGHDN and FVKESK. Trimming shortened V by 2 bases and J by 0 bases, and 16 bases separated the two germline ends. This CDR3 comprises 17 residues. The CDR3 reads CASSQYLPWGLNTEAFF. CDR3 nucleotide sequence: TGTGCCAGCAGCCAATATCTACCCTGGGGTCTGAACACTGAAGCTTTCTTT.

This clonotype was seen repeatedly, ten times or more. The CDR3 nucleotides read TGCAGTGCTTTCTCCAGGGAGGGCAATCAGCCCCAGCATTTT. Protein product: CSAFSREGNQPQHF. The V gene is TRBV20-1, the J gene TRBJ1-5; a weak D match, TRBD1 (5 bases). The CDR3 is made up of 14 amino acids. CDR1 is DFQATT and CDR2 is SNEGSKA in the germline V gene (reference sequence). Trimming removed 5 bases from V and 2 bases from J, with 13 bases in between.

There are many counts of this clonotype. The chain links TRBV20-1 to TRBJ1-5; 10 nucleotides align to TRBD1. The CDR3 covers 18 residues. J lost 2 bases, V lost 2 bases, and 12 bases had no gene match. The germline V gene encodes CDR1 DFQATT and CDR2 SNEGSKA (reference sequence). This CDR3 is CSARKGGQGRGGNQPQHF. The CDR3 DNA reads TGCAGTGCTAGAAAAGGGGGACAGGGGAGGGGTGGCAATCAGCCCCAGCATTTT.

This clonotype showed up many times. This chain joins TRBV9 and TRBJ2-1; D might be TRBD2 (6 bases). This CDR3 contains 14 residues. Between the trimmed V and J ends, which lost 5 bases and 5 bases, there was a span of 14 bases. Germline V gene data show CDR1 as SGDLS and CDR2 as YYNGEE. The CDR3 sequence is CASSMSGSHNEQFF. The CDR3 nucleotides are TGTGCCAGCAGTATGAGCGGGTCCCACAATGAGCAGTTCTTC.

In this sample, this clonotype turned up many times. The rearrangement links TRBV5-6 to TRBJ2-3; possible D gene TRBD1, 6 bases. V was clipped by 4 bases and J by 3 bases, with 15 bases between them. The V gene's germline CDR1 is SGHDT and CDR2 YYEEEE. The length of the CDR3 is 15 residues. CDR3 DNA sequence: TGTGCCAGCAGCCCGGGGCAGGGGCCGACAGATACGCAGTATTTT. Its translation: CASSPGQGPTDTQYF. The full variable domain, in which reference TRBV5-6 and TRBJ2-3 provide the parts outside the CDR3, is DAGVTQSPTHLIKTRGQQVTLRCSPKSGHDTVSWYQQALGQGPQFIFQYYEEEERQRGNFPDRFSGHQFPNYSSELNVNALLLGDSALYLCASSPGQGPTDTQYFGPGTRLTVL.

The table lists this clonotype with many counts. The chain uses TRBV10-3 and TRBJ2-1; 12 positions agree with TRBD2. Per germline, CDR1 ENHRY and CDR2 SYGVKD. The CDR3 contains 17 residues. Trimming took 7 bases from V and 6 from J; bases not matched to a gene: 13. The CDR3 sequence: CAIMTSGGLADRNEQFF. The CDR3, as DNA: TGTGCCATCATGACTAGCGGGGGCTTGGCGGACCGCAATGAGCAGTTCTTC.

This clonotype was seen repeatedly, ten times or more. This chain joins TRBV14 and TRBJ2-7, with D possibly being TRBD2 (6 bases). The CDR3 is 14 amino acids. The germline V gene encodes CDR1 SGHDN and CDR2 FVKESK. The V end was cut by 8 bases, the J end by 1 base, with 15 bases between. Written as DNA, the CDR3 is TGTGCCAGCGGTCGGAATGCGGGATCCTACGAGCAGTACTTC. Its translation is CASGRNAGSYEQYF.

This chain uses TRBV6-6 with TRBJ1-2, with D possibly TRBD1 on 6 matching bases. Trimming removed 6 bases at V and 5 bases at J, with 13 bases between. The length of the CDR3 is 13 residues. Germline lookup yields CDR1 MNHNY and CDR2 SVGAGI (reference sequence). CDR3 nucleotide sequence: TGTGCCAGCAGAGGACAGAGCTTATATGGCTACACCTTC. Amino acid sequence: CASRGQSLYGYTF.

This clonotype was detected many times. This chain connects TRBV20-1 to TRBJ1-2; 11 positions match TRBD1. V lost 1 base, J lost 1 base, and 8 bases stayed unmatched. The CDR3 is 17 residues long. Per germline, CDR1 DFQATT and CDR2 SNEGSKA (reference sequence). The CDR3 nucleotides are TGCAGTGCTAGAGTGTATGGACAGGGGGCAAGTAACTATGGCTACACCTTC. It translates to CSARVYGQGASNYGYTF.

The CDR3 region has the DNA TGTGCCACACGGGACTTAAACGAGCAGTACTTC. Protein sequence: CATRDLNEQYF. This rearrangement joins TRBV30 to TRBJ2-7; a possible D gene is TRBD2 (6 bases). The V gene lost 8 bases and the J gene lost 5 bases, with 13 bases spanning the gap. Germline CDR1 and CDR2: GTSNPN and SVGIG (reference sequence). The CDR3 runs to 11 residues.

The V gene is TRBV30, the J gene TRBJ2-5; TRBD2 matches 8 bases. This CDR3 is 13 amino acids long. Germline V gene data show CDR1 as GTSNPN and CDR2 as SVGIG (reference sequence). V lost 3 bases to trimming and J lost 1 base; unmatched junction nucleotides: 1. CDR3 protein: CAWSSGGQETQYF. In nucleotides, the CDR3 is TGTGCCTGGAGCAGCGGGGGCCAAGAGACCCAGTACTTC.

This clonotype was counted many times. The chain uses TRBV30 and TRBJ2-1, with TRBD2 matching over 11 bases. Germline lookup yields CDR1 GTSNPN and CDR2 SVGIG (reference sequence). The ends lost 2 bases at V and 9 bases at J; junction bases unmatched: 12. The CDR3 covers 16 residues. CDR3 nucleotide sequence: TGTGCCTGGAGTAGCCTCGGCCTAGCGGGAGGAACTGAGCAGTTCTTC. As protein: CAWSSLGLAGGTEQFF.

Many counts were recorded for this clonotype. CDR3 sequence (DNA): TGCGCCAGCAGCCAAGATAGGACAGGGGTACGAACAGATACGCAGTATTTT. This codes for CASSQDRTGVRTDTQYF. The chain joins TRBV4-1 to TRBJ2-3; TRBD1 matches 9 bases. The V gene's germline CDR1 is MGHRA and CDR2 YSYEKL. The CDR3 contains 17 residues. Losses at the gene ends were 0 bases for V and 3 bases for J; bases not matched to a gene: 7.

This clonotype was seen ten or more times. This chain joins TRBV20-1 and TRBJ1-4, with 9 bases matching TRBD1. This CDR3 region has 13 residues. CDR1 and CDR2 (germline): DFQATT, SNEGSKA (reference sequence). Losses at the gene ends were 4 bases for V and 7 bases for J; bases not matched to a gene: 4. The CDR3 DNA reads TGCAGTGCTAAGGACAGGGGCGGTGAAAAACTGTTTTTT. It yields the protein CSAKDRGGEKLFF.

This clonotype was counted many times. The chain employs TRBV7-6 and TRBJ2-5; 7 bases agree with TRBD2. This CDR3 contains 12 residues. V was pared by 5 bases and J by 7 bases, with 4 bases of the junction left unmatched. Germline CDR1 and CDR2: SGHVS and FNYEAQ. CDR3 DNA sequence: TGTGCCAGCAGCCCCGGCGGGGGGACCCAGTACTTC. Translated: CASSPGGGTQYF.

This clonotype was detected many times. The V and J genes are TRBV5-5 and TRBJ1-5, with D unresolved. The CDR3 consists of 15 residues. V was cut by 4 bases and J by 0 bases, with 11 bases left in between. Germline V gives CDR1 SGHKS, CDR2 YYEKEE (reference sequence). CDR3 bases: TGTGCCAGCAGCAAGGACGGGTATAGCAATCAGCCCCAGCATTTT. This translates into CASSKDGYSNQPQHF.